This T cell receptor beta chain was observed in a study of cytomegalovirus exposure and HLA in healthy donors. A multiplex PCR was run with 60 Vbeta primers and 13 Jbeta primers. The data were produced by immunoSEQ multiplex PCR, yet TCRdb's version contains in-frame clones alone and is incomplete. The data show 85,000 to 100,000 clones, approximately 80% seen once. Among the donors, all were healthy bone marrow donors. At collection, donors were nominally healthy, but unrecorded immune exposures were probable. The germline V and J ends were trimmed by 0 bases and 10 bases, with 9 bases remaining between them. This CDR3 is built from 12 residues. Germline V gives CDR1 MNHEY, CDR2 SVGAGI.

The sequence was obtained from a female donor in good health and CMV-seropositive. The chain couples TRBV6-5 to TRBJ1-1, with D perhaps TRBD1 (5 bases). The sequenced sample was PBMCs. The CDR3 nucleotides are TGTGCCAGCAGTTACTCTCAGGGTCGAGCTTTCTTT. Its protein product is CASSYSQGRAFF.